Following are 18 T cell receptor beta chains from one sample sequenced in a study of glioma-infiltrating T cells after dendritic cell vaccination. Only in-frame clones appear in the TCRdb table, and some are missing; sequencing was by immunoSEQ multiplex PCR. The data contain more than 100,000 clones, roughly 76% of them seen just once; the ten biggest clones take up approximately 12%. The sample here was blood, taken before dendritic cell vaccination. The source is a human donor with glioblastoma.

The CDR3 coding sequence is TGTGCCAGCAGCAAAACGGGACTAGGCCAAGAGACCCAGTACTTC. Its protein is CASSKTGLGQETQYF. The chain has TRBV13 and TRBJ2-5, with 8 positions matching TRBD2. The ends lost 5 bases at V and 1 base at J; junction bases unmatched: 6. Germline values: CDR1 PRHDT, CDR2 FYEKMQ (reference sequence). CDR3 size: 15 residues.

The rearrangement joins TRBV19 to TRBJ1-5; D is undetermined. Germline V lookup: CDR1 LNHDA, CDR2 SQIVND (reference sequence). Trimming took 5 bases from V and 6 from J, leaving 14 bases between them. The CDR3 is made up of 14 amino acids. CDR3: CASSSGAHGQPQHF. DNA of the CDR3: TGTGCCAGTAGTTCGGGAGCGCACGGTCAGCCCCAGCATTTT.

On this clone itself: The junction does not match germline at one end; this may be a read error. The rearrangement links TRBV7-7 to TRBJ2-2; 9 positions agree with TRBD1. The CDR3 contains 15 residues. From germline, CDR1 is SSHAT and CDR2 FNYEAQ (reference sequence). CDR3 sequence: CASSSGQGWAGELFF. The CDR3, as DNA: TGTGCTAGCAGCTCGGGACAGGGTTGGGCCGGGGAGCTGTTTTTT.

This chain connects TRBV19 to TRBJ1-2; 8 positions match TRBD1. This CDR3 is built from 17 residues. Germline values: CDR1 LNHDA, CDR2 SQIVND (reference sequence). The trim removed 4 bases at V and 6 bases at J, leaving 16 bases unmatched. The CDR3 region has the DNA TGTGCCAGTAGTAAGGCCCTGGGTCAGGGGGCGTCTAATGGCTACACCTTC. Its translation is CASSKALGQGASNGYTF.

The rearrangement joins TRBV5-1 to TRBJ2-5; 8 nucleotides line up with TRBD2. The junction had 6 bases not matched to a gene; V was cut back by 0 bases and J by 2 bases. The CDR3 has 16 residues. Germline assignment: CDR1 SGHRS and CDR2 YFSETQ. CDR3 sequence: CASSLAELAEQETQYF. DNA for the CDR3: TGCGCCAGCAGCTTGGCCGAACTAGCGGAGCAAGAGACCCAGTACTTC.

The chain has TRBV30 and TRBJ1-1, with 9 bases aligning to TRBD1. The length of the CDR3 is 16 residues. Trimming cost V 8 bases and J 0 bases; bases outside gene matches: 13. Germline loops: CDR1 GTSNPN, CDR2 SVGIG (reference sequence). The DNA of the CDR3 is TGTGCCCTCGAACAGGGGGCAAGCGCCGTGAACACTGAAGCTTTCTTT. Translated: CALEQGASAVNTEAFF.

This chain joins TRBV5-1 and TRBJ1-1; weak D call: TRBD1 (6 bases). CDR3 length: 17 residues. Germline CDR1 SGHRS, CDR2 YFSETQ. Trimming took 4 bases from V and 0 from J, leaving 19 bases between them. The CDR3 spells CASSTDGGRIMNTEAFF. The CDR3 nucleotides are TGCGCCAGCAGCACTGACGGGGGGCGTATAATGAACACTGAAGCTTTCTTT.

The chain uses TRBV11-2 and TRBJ2-7; maybe TRBD2 (5 bases). Per germline, CDR1 SGHAT and CDR2 FQNNGV. The CDR3 consists of 15 residues. V was cut by 1 base and J by 0 bases, with 10 bases left in between. The CDR3 here is CASSLVPGISYEQYF. CDR3 DNA: TGTGCCAGCAGCTTAGTCCCGGGGATCTCCTACGAGCAGTACTTC.

DNA for the CDR3: TGTGCCTGGGCGGACGGGGTCGCGGCTGAAGCTTTCTTT. Protein product: CAWADGVAAEAFF. The J gene is TRBJ1-1, the V gene TRBV30; D is unresolved. Per the germline V gene, CDR1 is GTSNPN and CDR2 is SVGIG (reference sequence). This CDR3 comprises 13 residues. V was shortened by 5 bases and J by 6 bases, with 16 bases between the two germline ends.

This clone came up a few times. This specimen includes other DNA sequences encoding the same CDR3. The genes are TRBV7-2 and TRBJ2-7; 12 bases agree with TRBD2. Unmatched junction bases numbered 4, after V lost 5 bases and J lost 2 bases. The CDR3 runs 15 residues. The germline V gene encodes CDR1 SGHTA and CDR2 FQGNSA. The CDR3 region is CASSLASGGAYEQYF. The CDR3 DNA reads as TGTGCCAGCAGCCTTGCTAGCGGGGGGGCCTACGAGCAGTACTTC.

The chain has TRBV6-4 and TRBJ2-1; 9 nucleotides match TRBD1. This CDR3 has 13 residues. Germline values: CDR1 MRHNA, CDR2 SNTAGT. Unmatched junction bases numbered 8, after V lost 8 bases and J lost 9 bases. The CDR3 reads CASAPTGGSEQFF. The CDR3 bases are TGTGCCAGCGCCCCGACAGGGGGAAGTGAGCAGTTCTTC.

This chain connects TRBV7-9 to TRBJ1-5, with D possibly TRBD1 on 5 matching bases. CDR3 length equals 16 residues. The germline CDR1 and CDR2 sequences are SEHNR and FQNEAQ (reference sequence). Trimming stripped 7 bases from V and 2 bases from J, with 18 bases between. DNA for the CDR3: TGTGCCAGCACCCTTCGGCAGGGAGGGGGCAATCAGCCCCAGCATTTT. This sequence encodes CASTLRQGGGNQPQHF.

The CDR3: CASSRETVGGLTQYF. The CDR3 DNA follows: TGCGCCAGCAGCCGTGAAACTGTGGGGGGTCTGACCCAGTACTTC. The V call is TRBV4-1, the J call TRBJ2-5, with a possible D match to TRBD2 (6 bases). Germline V lookup: CDR1 MGHRA, CDR2 YSYEKL. The CDR3 runs 15 residues. V lost 4 bases, J lost 7 bases, and 19 bases lay in between.

The V call is TRBV28, the J call TRBJ2-1; 10 positions agree with TRBD2. Germline assignment: CDR1 MDHEN and CDR2 SYDVKM. Trimming cost V 5 bases and J 10 bases; bases outside gene matches: 11. The CDR3 is 15 residues long. CDR3 nucleotides: TGTGCCAGCAGTCGGTTTAGCGGGGGGTTGTGGGAGCAGTTCTTC. It encodes CASSRFSGGLWEQFF.

This clone was detected only once. The CDR3 DNA reads as TGTGCCAGCTCACCCCGCTCGACAGGGTCACTGGGAGAGACCCAGTACTTC. It encodes CASSPRSTGSLGETQYF. The J gene is TRBJ2-5, the V gene TRBV18; 7 bases agree with TRBD1. V gave up 3 bases and J gave up 4 bases; unmatched junction bases: 14. The V gene's germline CDR1 is KGHSH and CDR2 LQKENI. The CDR3 runs 17 residues.

The V call is TRBV10-1, the J call TRBJ1-2, with D perhaps TRBD1 (5 bases). The CDR3 is made up of 13 amino acids. Germline-derived CDR1 and CDR2 are WNHNN and SYGVQD (reference sequence). Trimming stripped 2 bases from V and 4 bases from J, with 8 bases between. CDR3 DNA sequence: TGCGCCAGCAGTGAGGGAGGGACCTATGGCTACACCTTC. Amino acid sequence: CASSEGGTYGYTF.

V and J are TRBV7-2 and TRBJ2-1; 7 bases match TRBD2. This CDR3 has 15 amino acids. Trimming at V came to 11 bases and at J to 0 bases, leaving 10 bases not matched to a gene. CDR1 and CDR2 (germline): SGHTA, FQGNSA. This CDR3 reads CASELGGFSYNEQFF. DNA of the CDR3: TGTGCCTCCGAATTGGGGGGGTTCTCCTACAATGAGCAGTTCTTC.

The chain uses TRBV16 and TRBJ2-2, with 10 bases aligning to TRBD2. There are 18 residues in the CDR3. Germline CDR1 KGHSY, CDR2 FQNENV. J gave up 1 base and V 1 base, and 6 bases lay outside the gene matches. In DNA, the CDR3 is TGTGCCAGCAGCCAATATACGCTAGCGGGGGAGAACACCGGGGAGCTGTTTTTT. It specifies CASSQYTLAGENTGELFF.